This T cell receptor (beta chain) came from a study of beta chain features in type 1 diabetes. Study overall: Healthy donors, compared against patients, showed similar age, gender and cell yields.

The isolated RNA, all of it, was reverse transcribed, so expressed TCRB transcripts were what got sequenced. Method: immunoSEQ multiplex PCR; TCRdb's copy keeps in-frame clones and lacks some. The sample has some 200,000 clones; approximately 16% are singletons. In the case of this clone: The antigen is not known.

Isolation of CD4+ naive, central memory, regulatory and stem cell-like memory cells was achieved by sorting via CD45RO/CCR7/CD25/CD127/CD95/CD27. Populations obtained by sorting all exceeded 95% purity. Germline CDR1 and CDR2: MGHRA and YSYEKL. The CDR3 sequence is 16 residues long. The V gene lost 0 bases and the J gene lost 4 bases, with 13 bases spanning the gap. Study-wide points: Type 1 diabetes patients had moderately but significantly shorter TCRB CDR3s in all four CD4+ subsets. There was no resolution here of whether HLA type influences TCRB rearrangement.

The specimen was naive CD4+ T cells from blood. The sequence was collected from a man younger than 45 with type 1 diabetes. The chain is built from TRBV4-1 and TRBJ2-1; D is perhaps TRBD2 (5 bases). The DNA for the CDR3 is TGCGCCAGCAGCCAAGATAGGGCGGGTGGGTACAATGAGCAGTTCTTC. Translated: CASSQDRAGGYNEQFF.